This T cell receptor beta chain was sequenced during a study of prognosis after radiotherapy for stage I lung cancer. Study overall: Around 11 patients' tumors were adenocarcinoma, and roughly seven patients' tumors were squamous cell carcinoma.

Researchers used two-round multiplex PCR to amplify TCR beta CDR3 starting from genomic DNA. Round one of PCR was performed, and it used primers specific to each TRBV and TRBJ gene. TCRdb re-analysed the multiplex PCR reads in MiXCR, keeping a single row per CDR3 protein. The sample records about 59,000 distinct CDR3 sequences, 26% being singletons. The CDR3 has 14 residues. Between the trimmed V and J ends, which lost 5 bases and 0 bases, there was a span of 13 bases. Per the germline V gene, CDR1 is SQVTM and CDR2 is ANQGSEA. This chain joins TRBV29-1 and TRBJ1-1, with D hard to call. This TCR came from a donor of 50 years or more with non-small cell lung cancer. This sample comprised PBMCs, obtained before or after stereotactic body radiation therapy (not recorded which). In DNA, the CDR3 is TGCAGCGTTCAACTCCCCCCCTTGAACACTGAAGCTTTCTTT. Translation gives CSVQLPPLNTEAFF.